This is a list of T cell receptor beta chains from one sample in a study of CD8 T cells in Susac syndrome. TCRdb reprocessed the immunoSEQ multiplex PCR reads with MiXCR, giving one entry per CDR3 protein. Among about 130,000 distinct CDR3 sequences listed, 90% to 95% were seen once. The sequenced sample consisted of CD4+ T cells from PBMCs. The receptor source for this set is a human donor in good health. CDR3s include the opening cysteine and the closing phenylalanine or tryptophan. Each record gives: CDR3 DNA, CDR3 protein, D gene, clone size, V gene, J gene. A D gene is named only where the DNA matches it firmly. Part of the rows lack a size; the others show once, few, many or a class for expanded clones.

TGTGCCAGCAGCGCCCAAGGCTACGAGCAGTACTTC	CASSAQGYEQYF	-	-	TRBV9	TRBJ2-7
TGTGCCAGCAGCCAAGAACGCGACAATGAGCAGTTCTTC	CASSQERDNEQFF	-	-	TRBV3-1	TRBJ2-1
TGTGCCAGCAGCTTACCGGGACTACCTTCCAATGAGCAGTTCTTC	CASSLPGLPSNEQFF	TRBD2	-	TRBV5-4	TRBJ2-1
TGCAGCGTCCGTGGGCGGAACCAAGAGACCCAGTACTTC	CSVRGRNQETQYF	-	-	TRBV29-1	TRBJ2-5
TGTGCCAGCAGTTACCGAACTAGCGGGAGCCCAGAGCAGTACTTC	CASSYRTSGSPEQYF	TRBD2	-	TRBV6-6	TRBJ2-7
TGTGCCAGCAAGGAAGACTCCGAAGCTTTCTTT	CASKEDSEAFF	-	-	TRBV25-1	TRBJ1-1
TGCGCCAGCAGCTGGGGTAAGGAGGCCGGCACTGAAGCTTTCTTT	CASSWGKEAGTEAFF	-	-	TRBV5-1	TRBJ1-1
TGTGCCAGCTCAGCAACAGGGGACACTGAAGCTTTCTTT	CASSATGDTEAFF	TRBD1	-	TRBV18	TRBJ1-1
TGTGCCAGCAGTGAAACCAGCGTAGGAACCGGGGAGCTGTTTTTT	CASSETSVGTGELFF	-	-	TRBV2	TRBJ2-2
TGCAGCGTTCGGACAGACTTTGACACTGAAGCTTTCTTT	CSVRTDFDTEAFF	-	-	TRBV29-1	TRBJ1-1
TGTGCCAGCAGGGACCAGGGTTACACCGGGGAGCTGTTTTTT	CASRDQGYTGELFF	-	-	TRBV2	TRBJ2-2
TGTGCCAGCAGCTTAGTGCGGGAGGGCCGGGAGCTGTTTTTT	CASSLVREGRELFF	TRBD2	-	TRBV7-8	TRBJ2-2
TGTGCCAGCAGCTGGACTAGCGGGATCCAAGAGACCCAGTACTTC	CASSWTSGIQETQYF	TRBD2	-	TRBV28	TRBJ2-5
TGTGCCAGCAGTTTAAAGGGATTCGGGACAGTGAACACTGAAGCTTTCTTT	CASSLKGFGTVNTEAFF	TRBD1	-	TRBV27	TRBJ1-1
TGCGCCAGCAGCTCTTCCAACGCCGCGAACGAGCAGTACTTC	CASSSSNAANEQYF	-	-	TRBV5-1	TRBJ2-7
TGTGCCAGCAGTGGGGCGAGGGTCCAGACGGGAGGCTACACCTTC	CASSGARVQTGGYTF	-	-	TRBV6-1	TRBJ1-2
TGCAGCGTTGACGGGACAGGCCCGCCGGGGGCCAACGTCCTGACTTTC	CSVDGTGPPGANVLTF	TRBD1	-	TRBV29-1	TRBJ2-6
TGCAGCGTTGGGGCAGGGAATCAGCCCCAGCATTTT	CSVGAGNQPQHF	-	-	TRBV29-1	TRBJ1-5
TGCAGCGTTGGGACAGGGGGCGGTGAGACCCAGTACTTC	CSVGTGGGETQYF	TRBD1	-	TRBV29-1	TRBJ2-5
TGTGCCAGCACCAATGCGGCTCGGGACAGGGGACGCTACACCTTC	CASTNAARDRGRYTF	TRBD1	-	TRBV12-3/TRBV12-4	TRBJ1-2
TGTGCCAGCAGCCCGGAGCGGGGAGGGTGGTGGAATGAGCAGTTCTTC	CASSPERGGWWNEQFF	TRBD2	-	TRBV3-1	TRBJ2-1
TGTGCCAGCAGCCCAACTGGCGGGGGAACCTACGAGCAGTACTTC	CASSPTGGGTYEQYF	TRBD2	-	TRBV3-1	TRBJ2-7
TGCAGCGTCCGAACAGGGGGGGCTAACACTGAAGCTTTCTTT	CSVRTGGANTEAFF	TRBD1	-	TRBV29-1	TRBJ1-1
TGTGCCAGCAGCCGACCGAACTTGGCGGCTGAGCAGTACTTC	CASSRPNLAAEQYF	-	-	TRBV13	TRBJ2-7
TGTGCCAGCAGCACAACCCGGGACAGGGCTAAGAACTATGGCTACACCTTC	CASSTTRDRAKNYGYTF	TRBD1	-	TRBV7-9	TRBJ1-2
TGCAGCTCTCGCCTGCAGACAGGGCAAGAGACCCAGTACTTC	CSSRLQTGQETQYF	TRBD1	-	TRBV29-1	TRBJ2-5
TGTGCCAGCAGTACCCCGGGACTCCAAGAGACCCAGTACTTC	CASSTPGLQETQYF	-	-	TRBV6-1	TRBJ2-5
TGTGCCAGTAGCCCCGGGACGGACTATGGCTACACCTTC	CASSPGTDYGYTF	-	few	TRBV19	TRBJ1-2
TGCAGCGTGGAGGGACAGGGGGCCTACGAGCAGTACTTC	CSVEGQGAYEQYF	TRBD1	-	TRBV29-1	TRBJ2-7
TGTGCCAGCAGCATGCAGTGGCAGGGAGTCCAAGAGACCCAGTACTTC	CASSMQWQGVQETQYF	-	-	TRBV7-9	TRBJ2-5
TGTGCCAGCAGCCAAGATCGCGCTAGCTCCTACAATGAGCAGTTCTTC	CASSQDRASSYNEQFF	-	-	TRBV4-2	TRBJ2-1
TGTGCCACCAGCAGAGATTGGGGGATCTCCATGGGGAACATTCAGTACTTC	CATSRDWGISMGNIQYF	-	-	TRBV15	TRBJ2-4